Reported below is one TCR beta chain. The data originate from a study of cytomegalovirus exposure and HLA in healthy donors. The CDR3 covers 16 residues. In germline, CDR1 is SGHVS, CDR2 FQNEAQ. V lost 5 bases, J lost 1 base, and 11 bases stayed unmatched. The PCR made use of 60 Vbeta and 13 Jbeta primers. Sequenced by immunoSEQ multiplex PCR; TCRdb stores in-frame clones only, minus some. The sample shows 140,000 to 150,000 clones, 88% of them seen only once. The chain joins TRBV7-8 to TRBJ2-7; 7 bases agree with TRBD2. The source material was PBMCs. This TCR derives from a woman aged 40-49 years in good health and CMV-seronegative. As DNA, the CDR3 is TGTGCCAGCAGCCCTTTTGGGGGGGATCGTTCCTACGAGCAGTACTTC. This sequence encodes CASSPFGGDRSYEQYF.